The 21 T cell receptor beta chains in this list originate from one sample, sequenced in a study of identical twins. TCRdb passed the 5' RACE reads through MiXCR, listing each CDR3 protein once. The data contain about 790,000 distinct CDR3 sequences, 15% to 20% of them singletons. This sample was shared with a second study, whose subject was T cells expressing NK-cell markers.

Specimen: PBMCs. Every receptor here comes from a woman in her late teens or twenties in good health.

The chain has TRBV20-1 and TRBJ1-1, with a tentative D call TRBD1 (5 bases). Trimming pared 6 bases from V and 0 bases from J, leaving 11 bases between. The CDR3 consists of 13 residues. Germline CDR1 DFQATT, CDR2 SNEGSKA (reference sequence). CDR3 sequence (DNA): TGCAGTGCCATGGCAGGGATGAACACTGAAGCTTTCTTT. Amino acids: CSAMAGMNTEAFF.

In nucleotides, the CDR3 is TGCAGCGTTGAGTATGGGGCATACACTGAAGCTTTCTTT. Residues: CSVEYGAYTEAFF. The rearrangement joins TRBV29-1 to TRBJ1-1; D might be TRBD1 (5 bases). Germline lookup yields CDR1 SQVTM and CDR2 ANQGSEA. V dropped 3 bases and J dropped 3 bases, with 11 bases sitting between them. The CDR3 spans 13 residues.

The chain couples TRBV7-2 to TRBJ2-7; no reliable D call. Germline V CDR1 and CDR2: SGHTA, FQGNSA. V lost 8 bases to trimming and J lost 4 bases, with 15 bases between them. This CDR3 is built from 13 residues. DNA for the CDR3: TGTGCCAGCGCGCAACGGGCAGCATACGAGCAGTACTTC. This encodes CASAQRAAYEQYF.

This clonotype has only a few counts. The chain's CDR3 is CASSYSIGGAGELFF. CDR3 DNA: TGTGCCAGCAGTTACTCGATCGGGGGAGCCGGGGAGCTGTTTTTT. The gene calls are TRBV6-5 and TRBJ2-2, with a tentative D call TRBD2 (6 bases). V lost 0 bases, J lost 6 bases, and 11 bases lay in between. The germline V gene encodes CDR1 MNHEY and CDR2 SVGAGI. The CDR3 sequence is 15 residues long.

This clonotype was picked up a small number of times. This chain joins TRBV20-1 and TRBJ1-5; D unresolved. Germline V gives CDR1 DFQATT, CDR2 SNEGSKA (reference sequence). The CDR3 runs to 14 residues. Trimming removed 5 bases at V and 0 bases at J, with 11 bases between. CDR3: CSARPAGSNQPQHF. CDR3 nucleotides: TGCAGTGCTCGACCTGCAGGTAGCAATCAGCCCCAGCATTTT.

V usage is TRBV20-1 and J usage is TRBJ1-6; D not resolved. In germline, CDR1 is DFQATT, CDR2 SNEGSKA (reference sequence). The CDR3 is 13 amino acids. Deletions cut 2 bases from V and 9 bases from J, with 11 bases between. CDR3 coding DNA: TGCAGTGCTAGAATGGCAGGTGTTTCACCCCTCCACTTT. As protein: CSARMAGVSPLHF.

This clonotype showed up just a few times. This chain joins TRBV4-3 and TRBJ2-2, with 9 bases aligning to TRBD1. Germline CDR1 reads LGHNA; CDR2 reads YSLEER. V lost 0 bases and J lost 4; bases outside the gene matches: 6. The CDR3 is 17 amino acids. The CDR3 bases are TGCGCCAGCAGCCAAGATGAAAACAGGGGGCGCACCGGGGAGCTGTTTTTT. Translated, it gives CASSQDENRGRTGELFF.

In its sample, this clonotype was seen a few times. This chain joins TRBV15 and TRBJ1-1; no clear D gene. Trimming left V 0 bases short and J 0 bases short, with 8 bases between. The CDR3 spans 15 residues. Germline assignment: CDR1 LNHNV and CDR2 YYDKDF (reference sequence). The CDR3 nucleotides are TGTGCCACCAGCAGAGAGGTTTACATGAACACTGAAGCTTTCTTT. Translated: CATSREVYMNTEAFF.

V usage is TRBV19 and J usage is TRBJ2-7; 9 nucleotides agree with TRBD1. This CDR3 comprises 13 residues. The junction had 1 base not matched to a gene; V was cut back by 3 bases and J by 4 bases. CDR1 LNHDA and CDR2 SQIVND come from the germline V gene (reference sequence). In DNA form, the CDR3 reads TGTGCCAGTAGTATGGGGACAGGGTACGAGCAGTACTTC. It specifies CASSMGTGYEQYF.

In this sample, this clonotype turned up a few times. The CDR3 sequence: CASSLWLGTSHTDTQYF. The CDR3 coding sequence is TGCGCCAGCAGCTTGTGGCTCGGGACTAGTCACACAGATACGCAGTATTTT. The genes are TRBV5-1 and TRBJ2-3, with 8 bases fitting TRBD2. CDR1 is SGHRS and CDR2 is YFSETQ in the germline V gene. This CDR3 region has 17 residues. J gave up 2 bases and V 1 base, and 9 bases lay outside the gene matches.

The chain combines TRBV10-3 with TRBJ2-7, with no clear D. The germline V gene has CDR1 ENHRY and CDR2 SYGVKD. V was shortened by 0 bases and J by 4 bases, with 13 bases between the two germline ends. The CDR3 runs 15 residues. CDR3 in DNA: TGTGCCATCAGTGAGTCGAGCGCCAAAGCATACGAGCAGTACTTC. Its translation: CAISESSAKAYEQYF.

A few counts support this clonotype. The CDR3 region has the DNA TGCAGCGTTTTTTATGGACTCTCTGAAGCTTTCTTT. It yields the protein CSVFYGLSEAFF. V and J are TRBV29-1 and TRBJ1-1; the D is unclear. The CDR3 contains 12 residues. Germline V gives CDR1 SQVTM, CDR2 ANQGSEA. V was trimmed by 5 bases and J by 6 bases, leaving 13 bases between them.

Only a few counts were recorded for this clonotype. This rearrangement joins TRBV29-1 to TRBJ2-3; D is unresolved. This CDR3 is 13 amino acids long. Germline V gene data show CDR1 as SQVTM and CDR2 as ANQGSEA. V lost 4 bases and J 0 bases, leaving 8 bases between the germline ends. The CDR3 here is CSVARLSTDTQYF. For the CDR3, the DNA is TGCAGCGTTGCCAGGTTAAGCACAGATACGCAGTATTTT.

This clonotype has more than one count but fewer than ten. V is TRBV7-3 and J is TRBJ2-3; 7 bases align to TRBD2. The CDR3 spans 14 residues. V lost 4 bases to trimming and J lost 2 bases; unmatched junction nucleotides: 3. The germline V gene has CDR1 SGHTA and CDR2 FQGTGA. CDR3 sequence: CASSSTSTTDTQYF. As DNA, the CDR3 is TGTGCCAGCAGCTCGACTAGCACCACAGATACGCAGTATTTT.

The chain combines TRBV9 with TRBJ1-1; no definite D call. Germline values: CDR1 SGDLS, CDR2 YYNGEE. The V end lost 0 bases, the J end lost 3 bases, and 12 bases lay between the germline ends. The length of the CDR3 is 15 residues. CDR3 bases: TGTGCCAGCAGCGTAGATTCCAAACCTCACACTGAAGCTTTCTTT. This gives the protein CASSVDSKPHTEAFF.

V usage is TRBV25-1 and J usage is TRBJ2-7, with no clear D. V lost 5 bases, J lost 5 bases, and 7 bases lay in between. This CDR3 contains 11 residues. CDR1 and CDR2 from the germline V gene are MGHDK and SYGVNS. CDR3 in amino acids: CASSSYHEQYF. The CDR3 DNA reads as TGTGCCAGCAGTAGCTACCACGAGCAGTACTTC.

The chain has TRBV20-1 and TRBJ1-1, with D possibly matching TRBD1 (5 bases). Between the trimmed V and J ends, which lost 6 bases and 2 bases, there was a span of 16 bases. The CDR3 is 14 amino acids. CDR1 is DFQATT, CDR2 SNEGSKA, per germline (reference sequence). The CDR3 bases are TGCAGTGCAAACCTTGGGGGTCCCAACACTGAAGCTTTCTTT. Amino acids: CSANLGGPNTEAFF.

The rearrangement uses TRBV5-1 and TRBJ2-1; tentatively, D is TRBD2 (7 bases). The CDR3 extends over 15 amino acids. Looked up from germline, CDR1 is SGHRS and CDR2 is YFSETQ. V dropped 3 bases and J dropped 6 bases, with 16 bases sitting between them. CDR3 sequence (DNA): TGCGCCAGCAGCTATGGGGGGGGCCCGGGCAATGAGCAGTTCTTC. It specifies CASSYGGGPGNEQFF.

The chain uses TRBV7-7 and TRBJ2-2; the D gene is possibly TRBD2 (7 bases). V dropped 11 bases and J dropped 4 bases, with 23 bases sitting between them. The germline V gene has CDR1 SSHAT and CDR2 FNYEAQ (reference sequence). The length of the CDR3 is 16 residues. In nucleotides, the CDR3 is TGTGCCGGCGGGGGACCACAGGGTCCAGTCACCGGGGAGCTGTTTTTT. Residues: CAGGGPQGPVTGELFF.

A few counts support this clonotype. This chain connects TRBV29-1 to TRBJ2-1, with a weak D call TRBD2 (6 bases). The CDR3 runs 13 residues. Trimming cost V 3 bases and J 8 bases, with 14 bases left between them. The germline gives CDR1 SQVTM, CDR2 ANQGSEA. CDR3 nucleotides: TGCAGCGTTGATGTCGGGAGAGGGGATGAGCAGTTCTTC. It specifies CSVDVGRGDEQFF.

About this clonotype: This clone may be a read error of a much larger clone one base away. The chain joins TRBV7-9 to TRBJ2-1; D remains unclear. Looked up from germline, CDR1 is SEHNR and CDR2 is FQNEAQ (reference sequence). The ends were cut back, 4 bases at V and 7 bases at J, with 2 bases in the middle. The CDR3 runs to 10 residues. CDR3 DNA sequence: TGTGCCAGCAGCTGGAATGAGCAGTTCTTC. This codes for CASSWNEQFF.